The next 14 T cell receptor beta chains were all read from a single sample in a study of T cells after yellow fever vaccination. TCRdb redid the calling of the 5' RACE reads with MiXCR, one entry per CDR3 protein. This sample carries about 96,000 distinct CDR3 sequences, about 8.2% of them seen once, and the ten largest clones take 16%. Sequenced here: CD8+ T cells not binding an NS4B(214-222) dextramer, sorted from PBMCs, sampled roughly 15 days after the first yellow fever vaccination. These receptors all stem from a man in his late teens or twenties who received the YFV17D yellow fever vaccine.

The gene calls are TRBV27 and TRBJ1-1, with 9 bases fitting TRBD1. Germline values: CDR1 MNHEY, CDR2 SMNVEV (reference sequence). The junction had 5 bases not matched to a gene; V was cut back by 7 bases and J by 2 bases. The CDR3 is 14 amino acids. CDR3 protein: CASTLTGGNTEAFF. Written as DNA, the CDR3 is TGTGCCAGCACTCTGACAGGGGGAAACACTGAAGCTTTCTTT.

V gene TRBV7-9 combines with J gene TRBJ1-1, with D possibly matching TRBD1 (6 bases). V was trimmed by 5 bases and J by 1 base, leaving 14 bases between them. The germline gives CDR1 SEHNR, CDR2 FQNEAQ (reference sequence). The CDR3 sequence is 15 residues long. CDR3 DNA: TGTGCCAGCAGCGCAACCGGGACATGGAACACTGAAGCTTTCTTT. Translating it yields CASSATGTWNTEAFF.

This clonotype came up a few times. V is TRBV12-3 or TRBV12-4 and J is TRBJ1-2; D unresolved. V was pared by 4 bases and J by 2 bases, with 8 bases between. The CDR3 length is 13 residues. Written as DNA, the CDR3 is TGTGCCAGCAGTTCCAGATCCAACTATGGCTACACCTTC. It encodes CASSSRSNYGYTF.

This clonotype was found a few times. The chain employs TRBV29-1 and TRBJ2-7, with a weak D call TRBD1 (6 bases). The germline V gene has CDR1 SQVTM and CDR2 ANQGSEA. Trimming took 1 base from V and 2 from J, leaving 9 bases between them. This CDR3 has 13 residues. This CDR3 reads CSVEVDRAYEQYF. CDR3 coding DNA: TGCAGCGTTGAAGTGGACAGAGCCTACGAGCAGTACTTC.

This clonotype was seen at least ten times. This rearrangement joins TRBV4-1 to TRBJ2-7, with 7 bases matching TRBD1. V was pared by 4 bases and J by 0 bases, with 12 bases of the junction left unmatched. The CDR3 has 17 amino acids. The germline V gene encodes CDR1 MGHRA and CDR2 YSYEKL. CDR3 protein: CASSLRPPDRSSYEQYF. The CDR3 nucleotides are TGCGCCAGCAGCCTAAGACCCCCGGACAGGTCCTCCTACGAGCAGTACTTC.

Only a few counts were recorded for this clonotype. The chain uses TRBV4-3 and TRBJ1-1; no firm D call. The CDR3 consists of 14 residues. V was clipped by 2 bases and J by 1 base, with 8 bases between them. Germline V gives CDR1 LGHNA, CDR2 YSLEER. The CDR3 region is CASSQSGGNTEAFF. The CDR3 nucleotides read TGCGCCAGCAGCCAATCAGGAGGGAACACTGAAGCTTTCTTT.

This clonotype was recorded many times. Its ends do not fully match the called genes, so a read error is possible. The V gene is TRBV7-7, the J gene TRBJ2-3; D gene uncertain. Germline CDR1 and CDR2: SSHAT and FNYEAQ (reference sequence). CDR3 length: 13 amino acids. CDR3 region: CASSLTDSDTQYF. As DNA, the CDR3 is TGTGCTAGCAGCTTAACAGATTCAGATACGCAGTATTTT.

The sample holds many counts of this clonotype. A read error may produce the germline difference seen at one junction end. CDR3 residues: CASSLVSAASGELFF. DNA of the CDR3: TGTGCTAGCAGCTTAGTTTCGGCAGCCTCCGGGGAGCTGTTTTTT. V and J are TRBV7-7 and TRBJ2-2, with D uncertain. CDR3 size: 15 residues. Germline loops: CDR1 SSHAT, CDR2 FNYEAQ (reference sequence).

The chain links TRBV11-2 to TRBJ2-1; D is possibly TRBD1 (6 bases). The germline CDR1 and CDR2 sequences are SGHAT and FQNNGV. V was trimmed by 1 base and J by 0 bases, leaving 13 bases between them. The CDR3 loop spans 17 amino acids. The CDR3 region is CASSLGTASSSYNEQFF. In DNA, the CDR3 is TGTGCCAGCAGCTTAGGGACAGCCTCAAGCTCCTACAATGAGCAGTTCTTC.

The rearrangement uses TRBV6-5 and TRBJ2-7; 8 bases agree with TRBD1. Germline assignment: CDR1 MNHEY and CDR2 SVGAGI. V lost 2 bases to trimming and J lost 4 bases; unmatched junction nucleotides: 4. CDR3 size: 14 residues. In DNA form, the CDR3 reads TGTGCCAGCAGTTACGCAGGACAGGGATACGAGCAGTACGTC. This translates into CASSYAGQGYEQYV.

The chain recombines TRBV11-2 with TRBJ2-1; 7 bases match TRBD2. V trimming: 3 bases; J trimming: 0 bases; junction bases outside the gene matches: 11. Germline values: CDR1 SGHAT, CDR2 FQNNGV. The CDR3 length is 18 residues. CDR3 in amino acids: CASSLYGGMTPSYNEQFF. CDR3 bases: TGTGCCAGCAGCTTGTACGGGGGGATGACGCCCTCCTACAATGAGCAGTTCTTC.

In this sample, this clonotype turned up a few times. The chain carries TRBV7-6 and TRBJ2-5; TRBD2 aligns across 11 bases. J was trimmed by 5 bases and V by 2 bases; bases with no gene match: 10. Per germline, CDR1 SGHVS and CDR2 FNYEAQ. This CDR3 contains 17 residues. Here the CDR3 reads CASSLNYPASGGETQYF. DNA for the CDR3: TGTGCCAGCAGCTTAAATTATCCGGCTAGCGGGGGGGAGACCCAGTACTTC.

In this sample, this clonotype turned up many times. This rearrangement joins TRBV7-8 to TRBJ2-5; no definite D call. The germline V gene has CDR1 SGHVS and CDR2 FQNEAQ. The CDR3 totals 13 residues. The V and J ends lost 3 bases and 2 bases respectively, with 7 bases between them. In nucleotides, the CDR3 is TGTGCCAGCAGCTTCAGGATACAAGAGACCCAGTACTTC. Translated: CASSFRIQETQYF. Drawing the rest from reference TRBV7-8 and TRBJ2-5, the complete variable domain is GAGVSQSPRYKVAKRGQDVALRCDPISGHVSLFWYQQALGQGPEFLTYFQNEAQLDKSGLPSDRFFAERPEGSVSTLKIQRTQQEDSAVYLCASSFRIQETQYFGPGTRLLVL.

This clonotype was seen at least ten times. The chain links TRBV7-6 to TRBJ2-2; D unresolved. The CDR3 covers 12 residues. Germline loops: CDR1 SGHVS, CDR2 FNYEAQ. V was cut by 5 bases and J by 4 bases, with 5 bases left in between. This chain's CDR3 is CASSLATGELFF. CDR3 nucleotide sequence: TGTGCCAGCAGCCTCGCCACCGGGGAGCTGTTTTTT.